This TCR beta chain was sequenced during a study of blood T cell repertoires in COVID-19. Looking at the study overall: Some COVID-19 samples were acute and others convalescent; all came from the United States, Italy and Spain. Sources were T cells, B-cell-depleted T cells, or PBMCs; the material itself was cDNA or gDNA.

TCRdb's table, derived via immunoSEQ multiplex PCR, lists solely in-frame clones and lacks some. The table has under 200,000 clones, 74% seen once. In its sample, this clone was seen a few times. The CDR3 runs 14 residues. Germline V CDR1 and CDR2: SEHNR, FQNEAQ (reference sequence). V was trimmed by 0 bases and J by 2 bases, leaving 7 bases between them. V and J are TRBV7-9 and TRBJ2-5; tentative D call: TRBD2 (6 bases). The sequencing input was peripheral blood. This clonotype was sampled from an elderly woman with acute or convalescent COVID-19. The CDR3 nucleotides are TGTGCCAGCAGCTTAGCAGGAGGGCAAGAGACCCAGTACTTC. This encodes CASSLAGGQETQYF.